Listed below are T cell receptor beta chains from one sample, sequenced in a study of blood T cell repertoires in COVID-19. Profiling relied on immunoSEQ multiplex PCR, and the TCRdb table lists in-frame clones only, not all of them. Of about 410,000 clones detected, about nine tenths appear once; the ten largest clones hold roughly 1.6%. The sample consisted of peripheral blood. These receptors were collected from a woman in her forties with COVID-19, enrolled during active disease. The conserved cysteine and the conserved F or W are not part of the CDR3 here.

j_call v_call cdr3_aa
TRBJ1-2 TRBV7-2 ASSLQGAANYGYT
TRBJ1-4 TRBV11-3 ASSPEGQGENTTNEKLF
TRBJ2-3 TRBV4-1 ASSQGWGGTDTQY
TRBJ1-2 TRBV7-9 ASSFAQPNYGYT
TRBJ1-4 TRBV18 ASSPPGQGNEKLF
TRBJ1-2 TRBV19 ASSFMGPKTMGYT
TRBJ2-1 TRBV9 ASSVAPSGILYEQF
TRBJ2-3 TRBV5-1 ASRTSGSTDTQY
TRBJ2-3 TRBV12-5 ASGFAGGIDTQY
TRBJ1-1 TRBV5-1 ASSPVPDGVNTEAF
TRBJ1-2 TRBV2 ASTPGHSTGGFGYT
TRBJ2-3 TRBV11-2 ASSFLTSGTTDTQY
TRBJ1-5 TRBV9 ASSAGTGTGAYQPQH
TRBJ2-7 TRBV2 ASSSDRGPYEQY
TRBJ2-2 TRBV6-4 ASATGTGGTGELF
TRBJ1-1 TRBV19 ASSTIGRNTEAF
TRBJ2-3 TRBV28 ASSTFWGPTDTQY
TRBJ2-7 TRBV27 ASSLPPPTGWDYEQY
TRBJ2-1 TRBV5-4 ASSPTLGGEWDEQF
TRBJ2-6 TRBV28 ASSTGGGANVLT
TRBJ1-4 TRBV27 ASSITGGAGEKLF
TRBJ1-2 TRBV11-3 ASSNRTGRGYT
TRBJ1-1 TRBV5-1 ASNGDTEAF
TRBJ1-1 TRBV19 ASTLRGRNTEAF
TRBJ1-1 TRBV6-5 ASSYSRKMDTEAF
TRBJ2-7 TRBV7-2 ASSLGGQREQY
TRBJ1-6 TRBV14 ASSLQGALGSPLH
TRBJ1-4 TRBV5-6 ASSFGQGEKLF
TRBJ2-1 TRBV5-5 ASSLSGGSNEQF
TRBJ1-5 TRBV9 ASSEQGFMDQPQH
TRBJ1-2 TRBV10-3 AISQGAANYGYT
TRBJ2-1 TRBV11-1 ASTLWGGNYNEQF
TRBJ2-1 TRBV3-1/TRBV3-2 ASSTQQGGSWF
TRBJ1-1 TRBV5-6 ASSSGLYAF
TRBJ2-3 TRBV24-1 ATSDLPGEGTDTQY
TRBJ1-1 TRBV4-3 ASSLQAPLRGLNTEAF
TRBJ2-5 TRBV27 ASSSPSPQGADSQETQY
TRBJ2-5 TRBV7-9 ASSLVQSQETQY
TRBJ2-7 TRBV12-3/TRBV12-4 ASSTRSYEQY
TRBJ2-3 TRBV28 ASRSHQTEGDTQY
TRBJ2-7 TRBV5-4 ASNQRGDSYEQY